These 32 T cell receptor beta chains originate from one sample sequenced in a study of cytomegalovirus exposure and HLA in healthy donors. This PCR relied on a set of 60 Vbeta primers and 13 Jbeta primers. The table came from immunoSEQ multiplex PCR; TCRdb's copy has only in-frame clones and leaves some out. The table lists approximately 150,000 clones, under 85% of them singletons. Source material: PBMCs. Every receptor here comes from a woman in her thirties in good health and CMV-seronegative.

The chain recombines TRBV6-6 with TRBJ2-7; TRBD1 matches at 9 bases. J was trimmed by 4 bases and V by 4 bases; bases with no gene match: 5. This CDR3 has 14 amino acids. Germline CDR1 and CDR2: MNHNY and SVGAGI (reference sequence). The CDR3 loop reads CASSSPGQGYEQYF. The DNA for the CDR3 is TGTGCCAGCAGTTCCCCGGGACAGGGTTACGAGCAGTACTTC.

This clone was seen at least ten times. The chain links TRBV6-5 to TRBJ2-3; 7 bases match TRBD1. The CDR3 is 14 amino acids. CDR1 and CDR2 from the germline V gene are MNHEY and SVGAGI. V trimming: 7 bases; J trimming: 6 bases; junction bases outside the gene matches: 10. The DNA for the CDR3 is TGTGCCAGCACGGACAGGTGGTCTACCGATACGCAGTATTTT. Protein sequence: CASTDRWSTDTQYF.

In this sample, this clone turned up a few times. The rearrangement links TRBV28 to TRBJ2-1, with D perhaps matching TRBD2 (5 bases). Germline V lookup: CDR1 MDHEN, CDR2 SYDVKM. V lost 5 bases and J lost 0, with 11 bases in between. This CDR3 has 15 residues. CDR3 nucleotide sequence: TGTGCCAGCAGTCCGGACTGGGACTCCTACAATGAGCAGTTCTTC. This sequence encodes CASSPDWDSYNEQFF.

The chain recombines TRBV28 with TRBJ2-7, with 10 positions matching TRBD1. J lost 6 bases, V lost 6 bases, and 8 bases had no gene match. The germline V gene has CDR1 MDHEN and CDR2 SYDVKM. The CDR3 has 14 amino acids. CDR3 region: CASRTTGQGGEQYF. The CDR3, as DNA: TGTGCCAGCAGGACCACCGGACAGGGGGGCGAGCAGTACTTC. The full variable domain, in which reference TRBV28 and TRBJ2-7 provide the parts outside the CDR3, is DVKVTQSSRYLVKRTGEKVFLECVQDMDHENMFWYRQDPGLGLRLIYFSYDVKMKEKGDIPEGYSVSREKKERFSLILESASTNQTSMYLCASRTTGQGGEQYFGPGTRLTVT.

This chain connects TRBV4-2 to TRBJ1-6; D perhaps matches TRBD1 (5 bases). The CDR3 runs to 14 residues. Germline assignment: CDR1 LGHNA and CDR2 YNFKEQ. V was trimmed by 1 base and J by 8 bases, leaving 9 bases between them. The CDR3: CASSQGGEYSPLHF. CDR3 bases: TGTGCCAGCAGCCAAGGGGGGGAGTATTCACCCCTCCACTTT.

This clone was counted between two and nine times. This chain links TRBV5-6 with TRBJ2-1; 7 positions match TRBD1. The germline V gene encodes CDR1 SGHDT and CDR2 YYEEEE. Losses at the gene ends were 4 bases for V and 0 bases for J; bases not matched to a gene: 7. The CDR3 spans 16 residues. The CDR3 DNA is TGTGCCAGCAGCGCCCTCAGGACAGGCTCCTACAATGAGCAGTTCTTC. It is translated as CASSALRTGSYNEQFF.

The V and J genes are TRBV7-2 and TRBJ2-7; 11 bases fit TRBD2. Germline values: CDR1 SGHTA, CDR2 FQGNSA. This CDR3 has 16 residues. The ends lost 1 base at V and 3 bases at J; junction bases unmatched: 5. The DNA of the CDR3 is TGTGCCAGCAGCTTAGGGGGGGGGACTAGCGGCTACGAGCAGTACTTC. It specifies CASSLGGGTSGYEQYF.

About this clone itself: A junction boundary mismatches the germline segment, possibly from a read error. The rearrangement uses TRBV7-9 and TRBJ2-4; D is perhaps TRBD1 or TRBD2 (5 bases each). This CDR3 region has 16 residues. Per germline, CDR1 SEHNR and CDR2 FQNEAQ (reference sequence). DNA of the CDR3: TGTTCCAGCAGCTTAGGGGCGGGTCTAGCCAAAAACATTCAGTACTTC. Its protein product is CSSSLGAGLAKNIQYF.

The chain uses TRBV18 and TRBJ2-5; D might be TRBD2 (6 bases). The CDR3 sequence is 15 residues long. V dropped 2 bases and J dropped 2 bases, with 12 bases sitting between them. The V gene's germline CDR1 is KGHSH and CDR2 LQKENI. CDR3 nucleotides: TGTGCCAGCTCACCAATTGGGGGGAGACAAGAGACCCAGTACTTC. It is translated as CASSPIGGRQETQYF.

This clone was recorded a few times. J is TRBJ2-1 and V is TRBV19; 9 bases match TRBD2. This CDR3 is built from 15 residues. The germline gives CDR1 LNHDA, CDR2 SQIVND (reference sequence). The V and J ends lost 10 bases and 4 bases, in that order; junction bases with no gene match: 11. The CDR3 nucleotides read TGTGCCACCACCCGGGCGGGAGGGAAGTACAATGAGCAGTTCTTC. Its translation is CATTRAGGKYNEQFF.

V and J are TRBV9 and TRBJ2-2; 12 bases line up with TRBD2. CDR3 size: 17 residues. The germline V gene encodes CDR1 SGDLS and CDR2 YYNGEE. The V segment lost 0 bases and the J segment 2 bases; nucleotides outside the gene matches: 2. As DNA, the CDR3 is TGTGCCAGCAGCGTAGCTAGCGGGGGGGCCAACACCGGGGAGCTGTTTTTT. Translation gives CASSVASGGANTGELFF.

The sample holds a few counts of this clone. The chain links TRBV10-1 to TRBJ2-1; 8 bases align to TRBD2. The CDR3 covers 14 residues. With V trimmed by 0 bases and J by 9 bases, 4 bases remained unmatched. Germline CDR1 and CDR2: WNHNN and SYGVQD (reference sequence). The CDR3 bases are TGCGCCAGCAGTGAGTCTAGCGGGAATCTTGAGCAGTTCTTC. This gives the protein CASSESSGNLEQFF.

J is TRBJ2-1 and V is TRBV16; TRBD2 is a possible D gene (6 bases). Trimming stripped 0 bases from V and 5 bases from J, with 14 bases between. Germline V CDR1 and CDR2: KGHSY, FQNENV. This CDR3 contains 16 residues. Written as DNA, the CDR3 is TGTGCCAGCAGCCAATCGACTCGCGGGACGAACAATGAGCAGTTCTTC. This translates into CASSQSTRGTNNEQFF.

This clone appeared a few times. V gene TRBV5-1 combines with J gene TRBJ1-1; D unresolved. The length of the CDR3 is 15 residues. The germline V and J ends were trimmed by 4 bases and 4 bases, with 17 bases remaining between them. Germline CDR1 reads SGHRS; CDR2 reads YFSETQ. CDR3 residues: CASSPEQLLGTEAFF. Here the CDR3 DNA reads TGCGCCAGCAGCCCGGAACAACTATTGGGCACTGAAGCTTTCTTT.

This chain connects TRBV6-6 to TRBJ2-7; no clear D gene. V shed 5 bases and J shed 3 bases, with 14 bases lying between them. The V gene's germline CDR1 is MNHNY and CDR2 SVGAGI (reference sequence). The CDR3 is 14 residues long. The CDR3 bases are TGTGCCAGCAGTACTCTGGGTGGGCACTACGAGCAGTACTTC. Residues: CASSTLGGHYEQYF.

The gene calls are TRBV6-5 and TRBJ2-5; no definite D call. The germline V gene encodes CDR1 MNHEY and CDR2 SVGAGI. V gave up 7 bases and J gave up 5 bases, with 14 bases separating them. The CDR3 contains 13 residues. CDR3 nucleotide sequence: TGTGCCAGCAACCCCGGCGGATTGGAGACCCAGTACTTC. Translating it yields CASNPGGLETQYF.

The chain recombines TRBV7-9 with TRBJ2-2; 7 bases are shared with TRBD1. Germline lookup yields CDR1 SEHNR and CDR2 FQNEAQ (reference sequence). Trimming removed 5 bases from V and 4 bases from J; junction bases left unmatched: 13. The CDR3 covers 17 residues. Written as DNA, the CDR3 is TGTGCCAGCAGCCCACCCAGACAGGGAGCCTCCACCGGGGAGCTGTTTTTT. Protein sequence: CASSPPRQGASTGELFF. The variable domain in full, with the rest retrieved from reference TRBV7-9 and TRBJ2-2, is DTGVSQNPRHKITKRGQNVTFRCDPISEHNRLYWYRQTLGQGPEFLTYFQNEAQLEKSRLLSDRFSAERPKGSFSTLEIQRTEQGDSAMYLCASSPPRQGASTGELFFGEGSRLTVL.

The chain links TRBV6-4 to TRBJ2-5; D possibly corresponds to TRBD1 (7 bases). The CDR3 is 13 amino acids. Germline CDR1 is MRHNA and CDR2 is SNTAGT. Trimming left V 6 bases short and J 4 bases short, with 12 bases between. The CDR3 nucleotides are TGTGCCAGCAGCGCGGGACAGCTAGAGACCCAGTACTTC. Its protein product is CASSAGQLETQYF.

This clone was recorded a few times. V is TRBV13 and J is TRBJ2-1; D possibly corresponds to TRBD1 (6 bases). Germline V lookup: CDR1 PRHDT, CDR2 FYEKMQ (reference sequence). Trimming removed 4 bases at V and 0 bases at J, with 16 bases between. This CDR3 is 17 amino acids long. The CDR3 loop is CASSYRTAGPSYNEQFF. CDR3 in DNA: TGTGCCAGCAGCTACCGGACAGCCGGTCCCTCCTACAATGAGCAGTTCTTC.

The rearrangement uses TRBV4-1 and TRBJ2-7; 10 nucleotides align to TRBD2. V trimming: 1 base; J trimming: 7 bases; junction bases outside the gene matches: 13. The CDR3 is 17 residues long. The germline V gene has CDR1 MGHRA and CDR2 YSYEKL. CDR3 sequence (DNA): TGCGCCAGCAGCCAAGGGGACTTGGGACTAGCGCCGGGGGAGCAGTACTTC. This encodes CASSQGDLGLAPGEQYF.

This chain connects TRBV6-1 to TRBJ1-5; 9 bases agree with TRBD1. The CDR3 is 14 amino acids. The germline V gene encodes CDR1 MNHNS and CDR2 SASEGT. The junction had 4 bases not matched to a gene; V was cut back by 5 bases and J by 5 bases. The DNA of the CDR3 is TGTGCCAGCAGTACTCGACAGGGGGATCAGCCCCAGCATTTT. The encoded protein is CASSTRQGDQPQHF.

The chain couples TRBV19 to TRBJ1-1; the match to TRBD1 covers 12 bases. From germline, CDR1 is LNHDA and CDR2 SQIVND (reference sequence). The CDR3 covers 16 residues. Unmatched junction bases numbered 11, after V lost 7 bases and J lost 5 bases. The CDR3 DNA reads TGTGCCAGTAACGACCGGGACAGGGGGCGCAGGACTGAAGCTTTCTTT. Its protein is CASNDRDRGRRTEAFF. The variable domain in full, completed from reference TRBV19 and TRBJ1-1, reads DGGITQSPKYLFRKEGQNVTLSCEQNLNHDAMYWYRQDPGQGLRLIYYSQIVNDFQKGDIAEGYSVSREKKESFPLTVTSAQKNPTAFYLCASNDRDRGRRTEAFFGQGTRLTVV.

This chain uses TRBV4-2 with TRBJ2-7; 7 positions agree with TRBD1. The CDR3 totals 16 residues. Looked up from germline, CDR1 is LGHNA and CDR2 is YNFKEQ. V was pared by 2 bases and J by 0 bases, with 7 bases of the junction left unmatched. This CDR3 is CASSQISRDSSYEQYF. The CDR3 DNA sequence: TGTGCCAGCAGCCAAATTTCAAGGGACAGCTCCTACGAGCAGTACTTC.

The rearrangement joins TRBV6-1 to TRBJ1-2; maybe TRBD1 (5 bases). The germline CDR1 and CDR2 sequences are MNHNS and SASEGT. The CDR3 spans 13 residues. V gave up 3 bases and J gave up 4 bases, with 9 bases separating them. The CDR3 spells CASSDTGGYGYTF. As DNA, the CDR3 is TGTGCCAGCAGTGACACGGGGGGCTATGGCTACACCTTC.

The chain is built from TRBV19 and TRBJ1-5, with a weak D call TRBD1 (6 bases). This CDR3 comprises 18 residues. Germline V CDR1 and CDR2: LNHDA, SQIVND (reference sequence). V was pared by 0 bases and J by 3 bases, with 18 bases between. CDR3 region: CASSIDPSKDSINQPQHF. Written as DNA, the CDR3 is TGTGCCAGTAGTATAGATCCATCGAAGGACAGTATCAATCAGCCCCAGCATTTT.

This clone was picked up one time. The chain employs TRBV5-1 and TRBJ2-1; 8 bases agree with TRBD2. Unmatched junction bases numbered 15, after V lost 3 bases and J lost 7 bases. The germline CDR1 and CDR2 sequences are SGHRS and YFSETQ. The CDR3 loop spans 17 amino acids. CDR3 sequence (DNA): TGCGCCAGCAGCTACCAGCGGGAGCATGCTTTCCGGAATGAGCAGTTCTTC. As protein: CASSYQREHAFRNEQFF.

A few counts support this clone. The chain uses TRBV5-1 and TRBJ2-7; 10 positions match TRBD1. The CDR3 totals 15 residues. The V and J ends lost 0 bases and 6 bases, in that order; junction bases with no gene match: 6. Germline V gives CDR1 SGHRS, CDR2 YFSETQ. The CDR3 spells CASSLVRGQGSEQYF. Written as DNA, the CDR3 is TGCGCCAGCAGCTTGGTTAGGGGACAGGGGTCCGAGCAGTACTTC.

The chain links TRBV4-2 to TRBJ1-2; 8 nucleotides line up with TRBD1. The ends lost 6 bases at V and 2 bases at J; junction bases unmatched: 8. CDR3 length equals 15 residues. The germline V gene encodes CDR1 LGHNA and CDR2 YNFKEQ. CDR3 DNA: TGTGCCAGCAGACCCCCCCGGACAGGGAACTATGGCTACACCTTC. Amino acid sequence: CASRPPRTGNYGYTF.

The chain is built from TRBV15 and TRBJ1-1; no clear D gene. This CDR3 spans 13 amino acids. Deletions cut 6 bases from V and 0 bases from J, with 8 bases between. Germline loops: CDR1 LNHNV, CDR2 YYDKDF (reference sequence). The CDR3 is CATRSFMNTEAFF. In nucleotides, the CDR3 is TGTGCCACCAGGAGTTTTATGAACACTGAAGCTTTCTTT.

The CDR3 DNA is TGCGCCAGCAGCTACACCGACTCTAATGAGCAGTTCTTC. Translating gives CASSYTDSNEQFF. The rearrangement links TRBV5-1 to TRBJ2-1; D remains ambiguous. CDR1 is SGHRS, CDR2 YFSETQ, per germline. This CDR3 has 13 residues. The V end lost 3 bases, the J end lost 7 bases, and 11 bases lay between the germline ends.

The chain links TRBV7-8 to TRBJ2-5; 13 bases line up with TRBD2. V dropped 3 bases and J dropped 0; count of bases not matched to a gene: 7. The germline CDR1 and CDR2 sequences are SGHVS and FQNEAQ. This CDR3 region has 18 residues. The CDR3 region is CASSFRGLAGQYQETQYF. The CDR3, as DNA: TGTGCCAGCAGCTTCCGGGGACTAGCGGGGCAATACCAAGAGACCCAGTACTTC.

This chain connects TRBV7-9 to TRBJ2-1; the match to TRBD2 covers 11 bases. The CDR3 consists of 14 residues. The ends lost 8 bases at V and 7 bases at J; junction bases unmatched: 7. Germline V CDR1 and CDR2: SEHNR, FQNEAQ (reference sequence). As DNA, the CDR3 is TGTGCCAGCGAACTAGCGGGAGTTCATAATGAGCAGTTCTTC. Residues: CASELAGVHNEQFF.